One sample yielded the 14 T cell receptor beta chains listed below, sequenced in a study of vaccination effects on CD4 cells after COVID-19. ViraFEST assay sequencing came after antigen-specific CD4+ T cells were expanded with viral peptide pools. Following culture for about 11 days, CD4+ T cells were isolated. Participants received two doses of either the BNT162b2 or mRNA-1273 vaccine. TCRdb's copy holds only in-frame clones and misses some; the assay was immunoSEQ multiplex PCR. The sample records fewer than 80,000 clones, 70% to 75% being singletons. These receptors have no known antigen. The specimen comprised CD4+ T cells from PBMCs cultured with HCoV-229E spike peptides, sampled after COVID-19 vaccination. Receptors were obtained from a human donor who received a COVID-19 vaccine.

The chain uses TRBV7-8 and TRBJ2-2; TRBD1 matches 10 bases. This CDR3 region has 16 residues. Per the germline V gene, CDR1 is SGHVS and CDR2 is FQNEAQ. V lost 6 bases, J lost 6 bases, and 10 bases stayed unmatched. CDR3 coding DNA: TGTGCCAGCAGGCCTCCGGGACAGGGGTATGCCGGGGAGCTGTTTTTT. Amino acids: CASRPPGQGYAGELFF.

A single count supports this clone. The chain is built from TRBV28 and TRBJ2-7; D unresolved. V was clipped by 5 bases and J by 0 bases, with 2 bases between them. CDR3 length equals 11 residues. The germline V gene has CDR1 MDHEN and CDR2 SYDVKM. The CDR3 region has the DNA TGTGCCAGCAGTGGCTCCTACGAGCAGTACGTC. It encodes CASSGSYEQYV.

The CDR3 loop reads CAIRARTNYEQYV. The CDR3 DNA sequence: TGTGCCATCAGGGCGAGGACGAACTACGAGCAGTACGTC. The chain links TRBV10-3 to TRBJ2-7; no clear D. The CDR3 is made up of 13 amino acids. The V gene's germline CDR1 is ENHRY and CDR2 SYGVKD. V lost 6 bases to trimming and J lost 3 bases, with 12 bases between them.

J is TRBJ2-2 and V is TRBV10-1; 9 nucleotides agree with TRBD1. CDR3 length: 15 residues. Germline V CDR1 and CDR2: WNHNN, SYGVQD (reference sequence). The junction had 1 base not matched to a gene; V was cut back by 4 bases and J by 1 base. This CDR3 reads CASSGDRENTGELFF. In DNA, the CDR3 is TGCGCCAGCAGTGGGGACAGGGAGAACACCGGGGAGCTGTTTTTT.

The rearrangement joins TRBV7-9 to TRBJ1-1; no reliable D call. Trimming removed 0 bases from V and 0 bases from J, with 11 bases in between. CDR3 length: 16 amino acids. CDR1 is SEHNR and CDR2 is FQNEAQ in the germline V gene (reference sequence). The CDR3, as DNA: TGTGCCAGCAGCTTAGCGCGATTGGGGATGAACACTGAAGCTTTCTTT. Its translation is CASSLARLGMNTEAFF.

This chain connects TRBV6-5 to TRBJ1-1, with D possibly being TRBD1 (5 bases). This CDR3 comprises 14 residues. CDR1 is MNHEY and CDR2 is SVGAGI in the germline V gene. Trimming removed 6 bases from V and 4 bases from J, with 15 bases in between. The CDR3 is CASRQVLRGTEAFF. CDR3 coding DNA: TGTGCCAGCAGACAGGTGTTAAGGGGCACTGAAGCTTTCTTT.

The chain uses TRBV19 and TRBJ2-1, with TRBD1 as a possible D gene (5 bases). Germline V lookup: CDR1 LNHDA, CDR2 SQIVND (reference sequence). The CDR3 contains 15 residues. V lost 3 bases, J lost 15 bases, and 24 bases lay in between. In DNA, the CDR3 is TGTGCCAGTAGTATTGGGTCCCTGGGGCAGCGAAGATTGTTCTTC. The encoded protein is CASSIGSLGQRRLFF.

The chain uses TRBV2 and TRBJ2-2; D is tentatively TRBD1 or TRBD2 (5 bases each). CDR1 is SNHLY and CDR2 is FYNNEI in the germline V gene. This CDR3 has 15 amino acids. V lost 6 bases and J 5 bases, leaving 16 bases between the germline ends. This chain's CDR3 is CASRGERGLTGELFF. The CDR3 coding sequence is TGTGCCAGCAGGGGAGAAAGGGGCCTGACCGGGGAGCTGTTTTTT.

The chain is built from TRBV6-6 and TRBJ2-1; possible D gene TRBD1, 6 bases. V lost 3 bases, J lost 8 bases, and 17 bases lay in between. The V gene's germline CDR1 is MNHNY and CDR2 SVGAGI (reference sequence). The CDR3 runs to 15 residues. CDR3 protein: CASSYSGTLSDEQFF. CDR3 nucleotides: TGTGCCAGCAGTTATTCCGGGACACTGAGCGATGAGCAGTTCTTC.

The chain links TRBV29-1 to TRBJ1-1, with 7 bases aligning to TRBD1. Germline V CDR1 and CDR2: SQVTM, ANQGSEA. The CDR3 length is 14 residues. V lost 5 bases to trimming and J lost 0 bases; unmatched junction nucleotides: 6. The CDR3 spells CSVKPGQMNTEAFF. CDR3 in DNA: TGCAGCGTTAAACCGGGACAGATGAACACTGAAGCTTTCTTT.

The CDR3 nucleotides read TGTGCCAGCAGCCAAGGGCACCCGGGACAGCCCTACAATGAGCAGTTCTTC. It specifies CASSQGHPGQPYNEQFF. The chain links TRBV14 to TRBJ2-1, with TRBD1 matching over 7 bases. This CDR3 is 17 amino acids long. The germline gives CDR1 SGHDN, CDR2 FVKESK. The junction had 8 bases not matched to a gene; V was cut back by 1 base and J by 2 bases.

Written as DNA, the CDR3 is TGTGCCAGCTCACCAGGGAGCGGGGGTCACGAGCAGTACGTC. It yields the protein CASSPGSGGHEQYV. V and J are TRBV18 and TRBJ2-7; 8 bases agree with TRBD2. CDR1 and CDR2 (germline): KGHSH, LQKENI. V shed 2 bases and J 5 bases; nucleotides not matched to a gene: 5. CDR3 length: 14 amino acids.

This clone was picked up a small number of times. The J gene is TRBJ2-1, the V gene TRBV21-1; the table's TRBD2 call for D was not verified on the DNA. TRBV21-1 is an annotated pseudogene. This CDR3 has 11 amino acids. CDR3 sequence reads: CASGSGGAGFF. The CDR3 DNA follows: TGTGCCAGCGGTAGCGGGGGGGCGGGGTTCTTC.

The V call is TRBV6-6, the J call TRBJ2-1, with 7 nucleotides matching TRBD2. CDR3 size: 15 residues. In germline, CDR1 is MNHNY, CDR2 SVGAGI (reference sequence). Unmatched junction bases numbered 8, after V lost 5 bases and J lost 4 bases. CDR3 nucleotide sequence: TGTGCCAGCAGTCCTACCACTAGCGCATACAATGAGCAGTTCTTC. Protein sequence: CASSPTTSAYNEQFF.